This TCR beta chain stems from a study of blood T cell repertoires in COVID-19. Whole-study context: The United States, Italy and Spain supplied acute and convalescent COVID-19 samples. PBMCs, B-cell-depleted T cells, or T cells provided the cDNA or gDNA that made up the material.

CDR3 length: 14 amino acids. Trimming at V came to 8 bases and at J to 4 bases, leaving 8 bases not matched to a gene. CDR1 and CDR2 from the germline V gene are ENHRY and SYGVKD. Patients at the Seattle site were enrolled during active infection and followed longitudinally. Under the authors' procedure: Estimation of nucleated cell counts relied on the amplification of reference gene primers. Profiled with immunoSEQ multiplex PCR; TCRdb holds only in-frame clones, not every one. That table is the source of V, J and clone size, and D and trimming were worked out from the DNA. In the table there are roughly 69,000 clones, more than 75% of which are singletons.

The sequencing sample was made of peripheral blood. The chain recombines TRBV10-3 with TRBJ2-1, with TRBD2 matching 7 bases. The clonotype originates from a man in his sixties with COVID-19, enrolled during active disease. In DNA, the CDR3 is TGTGCCATCCAGCGGGACCTGACGTACAATGAGCAGTTCTTC. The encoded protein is CAIQRDLTYNEQFF.